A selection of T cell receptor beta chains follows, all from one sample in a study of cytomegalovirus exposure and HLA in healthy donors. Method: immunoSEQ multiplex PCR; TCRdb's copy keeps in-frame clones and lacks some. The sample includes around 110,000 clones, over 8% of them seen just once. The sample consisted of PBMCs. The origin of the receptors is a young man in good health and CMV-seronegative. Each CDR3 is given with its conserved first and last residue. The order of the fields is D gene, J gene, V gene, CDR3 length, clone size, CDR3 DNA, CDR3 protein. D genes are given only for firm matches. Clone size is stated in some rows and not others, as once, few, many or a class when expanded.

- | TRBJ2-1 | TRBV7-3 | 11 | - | TGTGCCAGCAGCTTATATGATGAGCAGTTCTTC | CASSLYDEQFF
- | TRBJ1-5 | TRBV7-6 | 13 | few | TGTGCCAGCAGCCAACAGGGTTATCAGCCCCAGCATTTT | CASSQQGYQPQHF
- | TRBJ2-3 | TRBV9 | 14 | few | TGTGCCAGCAGCGTCAGGCTGAGCACAGATACGCAGTATTTT | CASSVRLSTDTQYF
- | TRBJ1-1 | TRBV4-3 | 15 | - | TGCGCCAGCAGCCTGTCAAGGGCGGGGAACACTGAAGCTTTCTTT | CASSLSRAGNTEAFF
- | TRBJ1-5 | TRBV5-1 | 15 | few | TGCGCCAGCAGCGCCCGACCGGGGGGCAATCAGCCCCAGCATTTT | CASSARPGGNQPQHF
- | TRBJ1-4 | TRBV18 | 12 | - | TGTGCCAGCTCACCCGCTAATGAAAAACTGTTTTTT | CASSPANEKLFF
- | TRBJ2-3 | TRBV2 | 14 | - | TGTGCCAGCAGTGAACTAGCGATCACAGATACGCAGTATTTT | CASSELAITDTQYF
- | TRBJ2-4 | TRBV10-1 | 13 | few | TGCGCCAGCAGTACAGGGCTAGAAAACATTCAGTACTTC | CASSTGLENIQYF
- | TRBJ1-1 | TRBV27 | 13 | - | TGTGCCAGCAGTTTACTAACGAACACTGAAGCTTTCTTT | CASSLLTNTEAFF
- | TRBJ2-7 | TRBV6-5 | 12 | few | TGTGCCAGCACAGGGGACCCCTACGAGCAGTACTTC | CASTGDPYEQYF
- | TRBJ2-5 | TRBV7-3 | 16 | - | TGTGCCAGCAGCAGAGGCTCAGGGAAGGGGCAAGAGACCCAGTACTTC | CASSRGSGKGQETQYF
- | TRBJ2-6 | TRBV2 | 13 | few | TGTGCCACTATCAGGGGTGGGGCCAACGTCCTGACTTTC | CATIRGGANVLTF
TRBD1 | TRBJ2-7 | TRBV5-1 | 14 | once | TGCGCCAGCAGCCCCGGGACAGGGACCTACGAGCAGTACTTC | CASSPGTGTYEQYF
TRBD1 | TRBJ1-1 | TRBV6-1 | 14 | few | TGTGCCAGCAGTTCCACAGGGGGCGCAACTGAAGCTTTCTTT | CASSSTGGATEAFF
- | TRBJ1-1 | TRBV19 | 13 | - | TGTGCCAGTAGTAAACAGGGAATCACTGAAGCTTTCTTT | CASSKQGITEAFF
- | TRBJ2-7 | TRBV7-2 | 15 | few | TGTGCCAGCAGCTTAACACAGGGACCGTCCTACGAGCAGTACTTC | CASSLTQGPSYEQYF
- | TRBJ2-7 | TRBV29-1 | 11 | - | TGCAGCGTTGCAGGGACCTACGAGCAGTACTTC | CSVAGTYEQYF
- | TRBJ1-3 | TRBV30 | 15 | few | TGTGCCTGGAGCCCGTACGCGGGTGCCGGAAACACCATATATTTT | CAWSPYAGAGNTIYF
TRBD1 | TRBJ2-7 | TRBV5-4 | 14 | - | TGTGCCAGCAGCGGGACAGGGTTGGCCTACGAGCAGTACTTC | CASSGTGLAYEQYF
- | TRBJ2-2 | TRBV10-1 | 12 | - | TGCGCCAGCCAGGAGAACACCGGGGAGCTGTTTTTT | CASQENTGELFF
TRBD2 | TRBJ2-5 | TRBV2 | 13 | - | TGTGCCACATCGGGACTAGCCTTAGAGACCCAGTACTTC | CATSGLALETQYF
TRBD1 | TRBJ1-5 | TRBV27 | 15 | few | TGTGCCAGCAGACTAGGGACAGGGGGGGGTCAGCCCCAGCATTTT | CASRLGTGGGQPQHF
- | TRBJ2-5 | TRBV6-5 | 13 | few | TGTGCCAGCAGTTACAGACTCCAAGAGACCCAGTACTTC | CASSYRLQETQYF
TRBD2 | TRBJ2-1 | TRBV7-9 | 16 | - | TGTGCCAGCAGCCCACCCGGGACTAGCGGGGTCAATGAGCAGTTCTTC | CASSPPGTSGVNEQFF
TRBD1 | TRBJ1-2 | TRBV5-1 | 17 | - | TGCGCCAGCAGCTTGGCAGGACAGGGGGCGATTAGGTATGGCTACACCTTC | CASSLAGQGAIRYGYTF
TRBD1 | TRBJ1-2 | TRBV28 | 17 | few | TGTGCCAGCAGTTCCCCCTCTCCTCGACAGGGTTCCTATGGCTACACCTTC | CASSSPSPRQGSYGYTF
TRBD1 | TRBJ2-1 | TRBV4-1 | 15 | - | TGCGCCAGCAGCCAACAGGGGGCAACCTACAATGAGCAGTTCTTC | CASSQQGATYNEQFF
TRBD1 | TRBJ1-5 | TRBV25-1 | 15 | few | TGTGCCAGCGGGACAGGGGGGGCGACAGATCAGCCCCAGCATTTT | CASGTGGATDQPQHF
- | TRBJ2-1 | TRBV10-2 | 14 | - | TGCGCCAGCACCCCTAGCAGGAAAGGCAATGAGCAGTTCTTC | CASTPSRKGNEQFF
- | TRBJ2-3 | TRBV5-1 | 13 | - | TGCGCCAGCAGAGTGGACATCGCAGATACGCAGTATTTT | CASRVDIADTQYF
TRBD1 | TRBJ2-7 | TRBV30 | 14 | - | TGTGCCTGGAGTGTAGGGACAGGGCAGTACGAGCAGTACTTC | CAWSVGTGQYEQYF
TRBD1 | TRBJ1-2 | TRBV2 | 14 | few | TGTGCCAGCAGAGGGACAGGACAGCACTATGGCTACACCTTC | CASRGTGQHYGYTF
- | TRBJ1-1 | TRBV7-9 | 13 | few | TGTGCCAGCATGGCGGGCCGGTACACTGAAGCTTTCTTT | CASMAGRYTEAFF
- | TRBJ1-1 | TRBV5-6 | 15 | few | TGTGCCAGCTCCCGAGGGGGTGTTAATTTTCAAAGGGCTTTCTTT | CASSRGGVNFQRAFF
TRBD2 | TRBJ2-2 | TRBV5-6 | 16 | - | TGTGCCAGCAGCCCTAGGAGCGGGGGGTTCACCGGGGAGCTGTTTTTT | CASSPRSGGFTGELFF
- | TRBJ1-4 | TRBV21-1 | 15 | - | TGTGCCAGCAGCAAGCCGGGACAGGGAGATGAAAAACTGTTTTTT | CASSKPGQGDEKLFF
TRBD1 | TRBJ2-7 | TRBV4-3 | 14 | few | TGCGCCAGCAGCCAAGATGATACCAGGGGGGAGCAGTACTTC | CASSQDDTRGEQYF
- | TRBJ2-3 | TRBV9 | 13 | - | TGTGCCAGCAGGCTCATGAGTCCAGATACGCAGTATTTT | CASRLMSPDTQYF
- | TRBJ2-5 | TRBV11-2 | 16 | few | TGTGCCAGCAGCTTCGCCCCGTCACTTTCCAAAGAGACCCAGTACTTC | CASSFAPSLSKETQYF
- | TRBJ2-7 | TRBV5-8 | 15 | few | TGTGCCAGCAGCTCCCTCCACAGGTCCCGCTACGAGCAGTACTTC | CASSSLHRSRYEQYF
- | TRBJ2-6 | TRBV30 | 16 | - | TGTGCCTGGAGTGGGGCGGGGATAGGTGGGGCCAACGTCCTGACTTTC | CAWSGAGIGGANVLTF
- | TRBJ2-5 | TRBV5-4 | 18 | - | TGTGCCAGCAGCCCGCCGGGGGACCCCATGGGTCAGGTAGAGACCCAGTACTTC | CASSPPGDPMGQVETQYF
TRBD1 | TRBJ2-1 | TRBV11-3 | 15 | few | TGTGCCAGCAGCTTAGAAACAGGGGCCTACAATGAGCAGTTCTTC | CASSLETGAYNEQFF
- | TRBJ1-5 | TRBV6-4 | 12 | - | TGTGCCATCAATGGGGGGTATCAGCCCCAGCATTTT | CAINGGYQPQHF
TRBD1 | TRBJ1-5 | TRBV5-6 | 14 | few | TGTGCCAGCAGCTGGGACAGCTACAATCAGCCCCAGCATTTT | CASSWDSYNQPQHF
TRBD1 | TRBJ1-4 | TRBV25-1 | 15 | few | TGTGCCAGCAGTGCCGCAGACAGGGCGGGTGAAAAACTGTTTTTT | CASSAADRAGEKLFF
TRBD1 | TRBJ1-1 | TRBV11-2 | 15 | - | TGTGCCAGCAGCTCCGGACAGGCCCCAGGCACTGAAGCTTTCTTT | CASSSGQAPGTEAFF
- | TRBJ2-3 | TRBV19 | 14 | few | TGTGCCAGTAGCGCTGTGGCAGGGCAAGATACGCAGTATTTT | CASSAVAGQDTQYF
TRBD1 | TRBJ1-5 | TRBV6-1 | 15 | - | TGTGCCAGCGGACAGGGGGCAGGTGGCAATCAGCCCCAGCATTTT | CASGQGAGGNQPQHF
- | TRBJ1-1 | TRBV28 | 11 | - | TGTGCCAGCGTTGGGAGCACTGAAGCTTTCTTT | CASVGSTEAFF
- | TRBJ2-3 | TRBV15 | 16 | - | TGTGCCACCAGCAAAATTTCAGGAAAAAGCACAGATACGCAGTATTTT | CATSKISGKSTDTQYF
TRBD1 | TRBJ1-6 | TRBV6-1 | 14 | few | TGTGCCAGCGCCGACAGGGGATTTAATTCACCCCTCCACTTT | CASADRGFNSPLHF
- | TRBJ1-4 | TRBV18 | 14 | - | TGTGCCAGCTCACCACCAACCACAAATGAAAAACTGTTTTTT | CASSPPTTNEKLFF
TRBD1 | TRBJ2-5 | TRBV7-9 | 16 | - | TGTGCCAGCAGCCCGACAGGGGCTCAGCGGAGGGAGACCCAGTACTTC | CASSPTGAQRRETQYF